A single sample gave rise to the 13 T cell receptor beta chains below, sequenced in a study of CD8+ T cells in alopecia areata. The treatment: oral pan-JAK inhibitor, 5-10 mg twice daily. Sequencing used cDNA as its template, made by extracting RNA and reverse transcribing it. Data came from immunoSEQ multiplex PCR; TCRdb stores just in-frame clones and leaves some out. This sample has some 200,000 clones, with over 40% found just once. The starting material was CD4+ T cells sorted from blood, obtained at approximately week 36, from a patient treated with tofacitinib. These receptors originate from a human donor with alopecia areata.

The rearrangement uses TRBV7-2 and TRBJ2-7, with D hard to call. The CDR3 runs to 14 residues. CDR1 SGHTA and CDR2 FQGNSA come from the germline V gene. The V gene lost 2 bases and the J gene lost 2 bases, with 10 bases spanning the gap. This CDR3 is CASSLHQVPYEQYF. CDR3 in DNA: TGTGCCAGCAGCTTACATCAGGTTCCCTACGAGCAGTACTTC.

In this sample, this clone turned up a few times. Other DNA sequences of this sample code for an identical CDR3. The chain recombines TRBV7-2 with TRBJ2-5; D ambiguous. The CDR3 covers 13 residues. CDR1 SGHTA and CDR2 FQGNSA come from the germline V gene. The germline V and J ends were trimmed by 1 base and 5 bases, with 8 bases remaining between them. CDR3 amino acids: CASSLGGPETQYF. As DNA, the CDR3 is TGTGCCAGCAGCTTAGGAGGACCCGAGACCCAGTACTTC.

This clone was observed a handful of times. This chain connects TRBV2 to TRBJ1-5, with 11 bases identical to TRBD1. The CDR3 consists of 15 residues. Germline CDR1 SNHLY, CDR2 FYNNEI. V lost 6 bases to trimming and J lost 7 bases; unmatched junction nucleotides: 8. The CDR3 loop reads CASSGTGGVGQPQHF. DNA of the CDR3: TGTGCCAGCAGCGGGACAGGGGGAGTCGGGCAGCCCCAGCATTTT. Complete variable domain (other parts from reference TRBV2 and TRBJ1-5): EPEVTQTPSHQVTQMGQEVILRCVPISNHLYFYWYRQILGQKVEFLVSFYNNEISEKSEIFDDQFSVERPDGSNFTLKIRSTKLEDSAMYFCASSGTGGVGQPQHFGDGTRLSIL.

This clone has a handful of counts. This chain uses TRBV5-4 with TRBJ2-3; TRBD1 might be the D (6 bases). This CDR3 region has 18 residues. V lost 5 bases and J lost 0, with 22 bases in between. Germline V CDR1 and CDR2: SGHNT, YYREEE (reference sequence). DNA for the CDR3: TGTGCCAGCAGTTCACAATCTGGGGGCCGAAAGAGCACAGATACGCAGTATTTT. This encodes CASSSQSGGRKSTDTQYF.

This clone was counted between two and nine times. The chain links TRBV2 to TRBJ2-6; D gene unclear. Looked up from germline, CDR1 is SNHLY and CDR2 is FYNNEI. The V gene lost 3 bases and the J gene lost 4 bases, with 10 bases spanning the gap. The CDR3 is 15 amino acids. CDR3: CASSDGGKGANVLTF. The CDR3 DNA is TGTGCCAGCAGTGATGGTGGGAAAGGGGCCAACGTCCTGACTTTC.

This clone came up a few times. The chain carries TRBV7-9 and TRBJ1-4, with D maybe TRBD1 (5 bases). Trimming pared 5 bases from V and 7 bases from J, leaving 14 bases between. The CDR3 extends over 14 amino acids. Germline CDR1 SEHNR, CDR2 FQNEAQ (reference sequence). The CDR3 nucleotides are TGTGCCAGCAGCCCCGCGGGGAGGGGTGAAAAACTGTTTTTT. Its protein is CASSPAGRGEKLFF.

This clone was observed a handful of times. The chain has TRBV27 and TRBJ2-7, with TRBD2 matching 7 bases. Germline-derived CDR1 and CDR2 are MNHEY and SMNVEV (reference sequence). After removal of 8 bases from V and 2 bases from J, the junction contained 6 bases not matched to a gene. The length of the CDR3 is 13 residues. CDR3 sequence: CASGPGGTYEQYF. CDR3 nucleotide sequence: TGTGCCAGCGGCCCGGGAGGTACCTACGAGCAGTACTTC.

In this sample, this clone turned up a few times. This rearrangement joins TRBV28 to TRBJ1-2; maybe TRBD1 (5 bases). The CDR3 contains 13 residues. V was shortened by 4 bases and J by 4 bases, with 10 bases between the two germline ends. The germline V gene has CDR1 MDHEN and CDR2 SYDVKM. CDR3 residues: CASSSMGGYGYTF. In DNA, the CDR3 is TGTGCCAGCAGTTCGATGGGGGGCTATGGCTACACCTTC.

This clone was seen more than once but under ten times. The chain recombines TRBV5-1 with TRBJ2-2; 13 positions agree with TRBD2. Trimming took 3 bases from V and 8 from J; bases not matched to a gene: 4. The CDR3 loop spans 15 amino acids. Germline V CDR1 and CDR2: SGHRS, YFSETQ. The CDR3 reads CASSSGLAGDGELFF. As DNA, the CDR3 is TGCGCCAGCAGCTCCGGACTAGCGGGAGATGGGGAGCTGTTTTTT.

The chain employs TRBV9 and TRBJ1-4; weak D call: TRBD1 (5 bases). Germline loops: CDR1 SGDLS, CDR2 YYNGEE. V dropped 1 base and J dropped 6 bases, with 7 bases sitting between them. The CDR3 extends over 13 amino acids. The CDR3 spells CASSVQGDEKLFF. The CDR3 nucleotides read TGTGCCAGCAGCGTACAAGGGGATGAAAAACTGTTTTTT.

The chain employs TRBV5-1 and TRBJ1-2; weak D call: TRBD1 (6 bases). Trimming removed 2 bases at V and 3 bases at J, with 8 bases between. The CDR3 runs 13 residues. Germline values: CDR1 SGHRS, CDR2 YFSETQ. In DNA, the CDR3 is TGCGCCAGCAGCTTTTCAGGGGACTATGGCTACACCTTC. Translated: CASSFSGDYGYTF.

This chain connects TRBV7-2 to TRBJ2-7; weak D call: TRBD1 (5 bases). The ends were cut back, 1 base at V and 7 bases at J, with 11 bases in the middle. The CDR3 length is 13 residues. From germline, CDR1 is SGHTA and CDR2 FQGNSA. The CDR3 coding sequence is TGTGCCAGCAGCTTAGAGGCGGCAGGGGAGCAGTACTTC. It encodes CASSLEAAGEQYF. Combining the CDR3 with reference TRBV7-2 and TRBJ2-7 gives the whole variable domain GAGVSQSPSNKVTEKGKDVELRCDPISGHTALYWYRQSLGQGLEFLIYFQGNSAPDKSGLPSDRFSAERTGGSVSTLTIQRTQQEDSAVYLCASSLEAAGEQYFGPGTRLTVT.

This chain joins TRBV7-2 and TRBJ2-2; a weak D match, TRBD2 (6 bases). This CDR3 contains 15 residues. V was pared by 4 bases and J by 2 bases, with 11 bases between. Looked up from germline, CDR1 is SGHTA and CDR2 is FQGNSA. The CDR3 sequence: CASSSGTSNTGELFF. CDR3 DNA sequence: TGTGCCAGCAGCTCCGGGACTTCAAACACCGGGGAGCTGTTTTTT.